These T cell receptor beta chains were read from a single sample in a study of blood T cell repertoires in COVID-19. Data came from immunoSEQ multiplex PCR; TCRdb stores just in-frame clones and leaves some out. This sample has 310,000 or so clones, with more than 70% found just once. Specimen: peripheral blood. The receptors shown here come from a woman aged 45 to 65 with acute or convalescent COVID-19. Both conserved end residues are part of each CDR3. Each record gives: D gene, V gene, clone size, J gene, CDR3 DNA, CDR3 protein. D genes are given only for firm matches. The size of a clone is reported for some rows only, either as once, few or many, or as a class for expanded clones.

TRBD1	TRBV12-3/TRBV12-4	few	TRBJ1-6	TGTGCCAGCGCCGGGACAGGGGGATCACCCCTCCACTTT	CASAGTGGSPLHF
NA	TRBV2	NA	TRBJ1-1	TGTGCCAGCAGTGAAGCGAGAACAGGGAAGATGGCTTTCTTT	CASSEARTGKMAFF
NA	TRBV10-3	NA	TRBJ1-1	TGTGCCATCAGTGACACTGCGAACACTGAAGCTTTCTTT	CAISDTANTEAFF
TRBD1	TRBV19	once	TRBJ2-6	TGTGCCAGTAGTACAGGGGGCTCTGGGGCCAACGTCCTGACTTTC	CASSTGGSGANVLTF
NA	TRBV7-9	NA	TRBJ1-2	TGTGCCAGCAGCCCCTCCGGGACTGGCTATGGCTACACCTTC	CASSPSGTGYGYTF
TRBD2	TRBV5-1	NA	TRBJ2-1	TGCGCCAGCAGCTTGAGACTAGCGGGAGGCCATGAGCAGTTCTTC	CASSLRLAGGHEQFF
TRBD1	TRBV28	NA	TRBJ1-2	TGTGCCAGCACCTGGGACAGGACTAACTATGGCTACACCTTC	CASTWDRTNYGYTF
TRBD1	TRBV9	once	TRBJ2-2	TGTGCCAGCAGCCGGCAGACAGGGTCGAACACCGGGGAGCTGTTTTTT	CASSRQTGSNTGELFF
NA	TRBV18	NA	TRBJ2-5	TGTGCCAGCTCACCACGGAGCCAAGAGACCCAGTACTTC	CASSPRSQETQYF
NA	TRBV6-1	NA	TRBJ1-2	TGTGCCAGCAGTGAAGGACAGAACTATGGCTACACCTTC	CASSEGQNYGYTF
TRBD1	TRBV5-4	NA	TRBJ1-1	TGTGCCAGCAGCTCGAGGACAGGGGCGAACACTGAAGCTTTCTTT	CASSSRTGANTEAFF
TRBD2	TRBV12-5	NA	TRBJ2-2	TGTGCTAGTGGTAGCCTCGGACTAGCGGGGGTCAACACCGGGGAGCTGTTTTTT	CASGSLGLAGVNTGELFF
NA	TRBV30	few	TRBJ1-2	TGTGCCTGGAGCCTCCTCAACTATGGCTACACCTTC	CAWSLLNYGYTF
NA	TRBV30	NA	TRBJ2-2	TGTGCCTGGAAGGCGGGGCCGAACACCGGGGAGCTGTTTTTT	CAWKAGPNTGELFF
NA	TRBV18	NA	TRBJ2-3	TGTGCCAGCTCAAAAGAGGTTTTTACAGATACGCAGTATTTT	CASSKEVFTDTQYF
TRBD1	TRBV4-3	NA	TRBJ2-7	TGCGCCAGCAGCCAAGGACAGGGGGACGAGCAGTACTTC	CASSQGQGDEQYF
TRBD1	TRBV5-4	NA	TRBJ2-5	TGTGCCAGCAGCTTGGAGTCGAGACAGGGCCAAGAGACCCAGTACTTC	CASSLESRQGQETQYF
NA	TRBV5-1	NA	TRBJ1-1	TGCGCCAGCAGCCCGATGGGAGGGTTTCAAAGTGAAGCTTTCTTT	CASSPMGGFQSEAFF
TRBD1	TRBV2	NA	TRBJ1-5	TGTGCCAGCTCTCGGACAGGGGACAGCAATCAGCCCCAGCATTTT	CASSRTGDSNQPQHF
TRBD2	TRBV9	NA	TRBJ2-7	TGTGCCAGCAGCGTTGGAGGGACTAGTGCCTACGAGCAGTACTTC	CASSVGGTSAYEQYF
NA	TRBV12-5	NA	TRBJ2-5	TGTGCTAGTGGGAGGGACTTCCAAGAGACCCAGTACTTC	CASGRDFQETQYF
NA	TRBV7-9	NA	TRBJ2-2	TGTGCCAGCAGCTTAGTAGGGGCCGTCACCGGGGAGCTGTTTTTT	CASSLVGAVTGELFF
NA	TRBV6-2/TRBV6-3	few	TRBJ2-3	TGTGCCAGCAGTTACTCGACGGGGCTAGCGTTCTCTCCCACAGATACGCAGTATTTT	CASSYSTGLAFSPTDTQYF
NA	TRBV11-2	once	TRBJ1-1	TGTGCCAGCAGCCCTATACAGGGAGAAGCTTTCTTT	CASSPIQGEAFF
NA	TRBV6-5	once	TRBJ1-2	TGTGCCAGCGGAGGTAGGGAGACCTATGGCTACACCTTC	CASGGRETYGYTF
NA	TRBV7-3	NA	TRBJ1-6	TGTGCCAGCAGCCCCTCGGCCCGGGGCTCCTATAATTCACCCCTCCACTTT	CASSPSARGSYNSPLHF
NA	TRBV6-4	NA	TRBJ2-1	TGTGCCAGCAGTCCTCTCGGCTCCTACAATGAGCAGTTCTTC	CASSPLGSYNEQFF
NA	TRBV11-2	NA	TRBJ2-1	TGTGCCAGCAGCCCCCATGTAGATGAGCAGTTCTTC	CASSPHVDEQFF
NA	TRBV5-5	NA	TRBJ1-1	TGTGCCAGCAGCTACTTCAGGGGGAACACTGAAGCTTTCTTT	CASSYFRGNTEAFF
NA	TRBV19	NA	TRBJ2-6	TGTGCCAGTAGTAACGGACTCTGGGGCTCTGGGGCCAACGTCCTGACTTTC	CASSNGLWGSGANVLTF
TRBD1	TRBV11-3	NA	TRBJ2-1	TGTGCCAGCAGCTCATCGGGACAGGGGGTCTACAATGAGCAGTTCTTC	CASSSSGQGVYNEQFF
NA	TRBV28	NA	TRBJ2-7	TGTGCCAGCAGTTTGGATGTCGTCGGGGAGCAGTACTTC	CASSLDVVGEQYF
NA	TRBV29-1	NA	TRBJ1-2	TGCAGCGTCCGGGTGGACTATGGCTACACCTTC	CSVRVDYGYTF
TRBD1	TRBV10-3	NA	TRBJ1-1	TGTGCCATCAGTAAACGCCGGGACAGGGGTTTTGACACTGAAGCTTTCTTT	CAISKRRDRGFDTEAFF